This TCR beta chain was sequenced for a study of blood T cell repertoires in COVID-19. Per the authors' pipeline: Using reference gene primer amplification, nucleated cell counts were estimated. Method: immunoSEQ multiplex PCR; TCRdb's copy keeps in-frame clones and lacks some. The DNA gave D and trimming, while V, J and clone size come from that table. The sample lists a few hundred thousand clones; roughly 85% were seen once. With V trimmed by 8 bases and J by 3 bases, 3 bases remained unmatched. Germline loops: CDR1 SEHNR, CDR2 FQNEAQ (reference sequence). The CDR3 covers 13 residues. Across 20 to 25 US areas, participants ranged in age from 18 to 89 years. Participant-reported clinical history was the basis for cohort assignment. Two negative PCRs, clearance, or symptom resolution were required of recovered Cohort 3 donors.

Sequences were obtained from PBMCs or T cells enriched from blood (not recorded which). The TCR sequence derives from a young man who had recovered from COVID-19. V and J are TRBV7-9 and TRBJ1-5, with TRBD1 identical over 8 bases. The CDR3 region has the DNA TGTGCCAGCGCAGGGGGCTACAATCAGCCCCAGCATTTT. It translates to CASAGGYNQPQHF.